These 13 T cell receptor beta chains originate from one sample sequenced in a study of beta chain features in type 1 diabetes (dated by TCRdb to 2016 to 2019). General findings and caveats noted by the study authors: A moderate but significant shortening of TCRB CDR3 length was observed in type 1 diabetes patients in all four CD4+ subsets.

Antigens of these TCRs are unknown. The library was prepared using the immunoSEQ multiplex PCR assay. All of the isolated RNA was reverse transcribed with the High Capacity cDNA Reverse Transcription Kit, so expressed TCRB transcripts were sequenced. Sourced from immuneACCESS, this table was stored by TCRdb with only in-frame sequences that have V and J called. A share of the clones is absent; for the studies checked, an unresolved V gene accounts for under half, and the remainder has no known explanation. This sample holds some 350,000 clones; over 8.5% were observed only once. The top ten clonotypes cover about 0.64% of the sample. The specimen sequenced was central memory CD4+ T cells from blood. These receptors all stem from a man aged 30 to 45 with type 1 diabetes.

The CDR3 DNA follows: TGTGCCAGTAGTAGACAGGGCTTACCCTCTGGGGCCAACGTCCTGACTTTC. Protein: CASSRQGLPSGANVLTF. The chain couples TRBV19 to TRBJ2-6; 7 bases line up with TRBD1. In germline, CDR1 is LNHDA, CDR2 SQIVND (reference sequence). There are 17 residues in the CDR3. V was clipped by 4 bases and J by 0 bases; unmatched bases: 6.

The V and J genes are TRBV6-1 and TRBJ2-6; no reliable D call. V lost 5 bases and J lost 4, with 9 bases in between. Germline CDR1 and CDR2: MNHNS and SASEGT. This CDR3 region has 14 residues. CDR3 nucleotides: TGTGCCAGCAGTCGAGTTCTCGGGGCCAACGTCCTGACTTTC. Amino acids: CASSRVLGANVLTF.

This rearrangement joins TRBV5-1 to TRBJ2-6; no reliable D call. The CDR3 consists of 17 residues. Germline lookup yields CDR1 SGHRS and CDR2 YFSETQ. V lost 2 bases, J lost 0 bases, and 12 bases lay in between. The CDR3: CASSLPILSSGANVLTF. The CDR3 bases are TGCGCCAGCAGCTTACCGATCCTTAGCTCTGGGGCCAACGTCCTGACTTTC.

V and J are TRBV14 and TRBJ1-1; possibly TRBD1 for D (5 bases). Trimming took 2 bases from V and 5 from J, leaving 9 bases between them. The CDR3 contains 13 residues. In germline, CDR1 is SGHDN, CDR2 FVKESK. CDR3 in amino acids: CASSQNRGTEAFF. The CDR3 nucleotides are TGTGCCAGCAGCCAAAATAGGGGAACTGAAGCTTTCTTT.

This clone was observed at least ten times. V and J are TRBV7-9 and TRBJ2-2; the D gene is possibly TRBD2 (5 bases). Trimming left V 5 bases short and J 1 base short, with 17 bases between. Germline V gene data show CDR1 as SEHNR and CDR2 as FQNEAQ (reference sequence). The CDR3 has 17 residues. The CDR3 loop is CASSHFFAGQNTGELFF. The DNA of the CDR3 is TGTGCCAGCAGCCATTTCTTCGCGGGTCAGAACACCGGGGAGCTGTTTTTT.

In its sample, this clone was seen once. The rearrangement uses TRBV6-6 and TRBJ2-7, with TRBD1 matching 9 bases. With 4 bases clipped from V and 5 bases from J, the junction kept 9 bases outside the gene matches. The CDR3 length is 15 residues. The germline V gene encodes CDR1 MNHNY and CDR2 SVGAGI (reference sequence). The CDR3 sequence: CASSFPPGQGHEQYF. The CDR3 nucleotides are TGTGCCAGCAGTTTCCCTCCGGGACAGGGCCACGAGCAGTACTTC.

This clone was seen only a few times. The chain joins TRBV13 to TRBJ2-3; perhaps D is TRBD1 or TRBD2 (5 bases each). CDR3 length: 17 residues. Trimming took 5 bases from V and 1 from J, leaving 19 bases between them. Germline loops: CDR1 PRHDT, CDR2 FYEKMQ (reference sequence). The CDR3: CASSPPGSGDGTDTQYF. In DNA, the CDR3 is TGTGCCAGCAGCCCGCCGGGGAGTGGGGACGGCACAGATACGCAGTATTTT.

Only a few counts were recorded for this clone. The genes are TRBV5-6 and TRBJ1-1; D is unclear. The ends were cut back, 0 bases at V and 0 bases at J, with 9 bases in the middle. This CDR3 has 15 amino acids. Germline-derived CDR1 and CDR2 are SGHDT and YYEEEE. The CDR3 spells CASSLVMEMNTEAFF. The CDR3 region has the DNA TGTGCCAGCAGCTTGGTTATGGAAATGAACACTGAAGCTTTCTTT.

Ten or more counts support this clone. The V and J genes are TRBV27 and TRBJ1-4, with a possible D match to TRBD1 (6 bases). This CDR3 has 14 amino acids. V lost 2 bases to trimming and J lost 5 bases, with 9 bases between them. Looked up from germline, CDR1 is MNHEY and CDR2 is SMNVEV (reference sequence). The CDR3 DNA follows: TGTGCCAGCAGTTTACGGCAGGGGAATGAAAAACTGTTTTTT. Its protein is CASSLRQGNEKLFF.

Worth noting for this clone: This sequence is one base from a far larger clone and is likely a read error. The chain has TRBV7-2 and TRBJ2-3; TRBD2 is a possible D gene (6 bases). The CDR3 sequence is 13 residues long. The V end was cut by 3 bases, the J end by 3 bases, with 7 bases between. Germline-derived CDR1 and CDR2 are SGHTA and FQGNSA. CDR3 bases: TGTGCCAGCAGCTTGGGGGGAACAGATACGCAGTATTTT. Amino acid sequence: CASSLGGTDTQYF.

This clone showed up just a few times. The V gene is TRBV7-9, the J gene TRBJ1-5; D unclear. V lost 5 bases and J lost 5, with 10 bases in between. CDR1 and CDR2 (germline): SEHNR, FQNEAQ (reference sequence). The CDR3 has 13 amino acids. CDR3: CASSENMDQPQHF. In DNA, the CDR3 is TGTGCCAGCAGCGAAAACATGGATCAGCCCCAGCATTTT. Based on the CDR3 plus reference TRBV7-9 and TRBJ1-5, the full variable domain is DTGVSQNPRHKITKRGQNVTFRCDPISEHNRLYWYRQTLGQGPEFLTYFQNEAQLEKSRLLSDRFSAERPKGSFSTLEIQRTEQGDSAMYLCASSENMDQPQHFGDGTRLSIL.

At least ten counts were recorded for this clone. The V call is TRBV29-1, the J call TRBJ1-5, with 8 bases identical to TRBD1. CDR3 length: 14 residues. Trimming took 7 bases from V and 4 from J; bases not matched to a gene: 9. CDR1 is SQVTM, CDR2 ANQGSEA, per germline. The CDR3: CSARTGTVNQPQHF. The CDR3 DNA sequence: TGCAGCGCCCGGACAGGGACCGTGAATCAGCCCCAGCATTTT.

The chain joins TRBV6-1 to TRBJ2-1; possible D gene TRBD2, 5 bases. Trimming removed 5 bases at V and 1 base at J, with 9 bases between. Germline lookup yields CDR1 MNHNS and CDR2 SASEGT. The CDR3 consists of 14 residues. DNA of the CDR3: TGTGCCAGCAGTCCAGCGGAATCCTACAATGAGCAGTTCTTC. It yields the protein CASSPAESYNEQFF.